A selection of T cell receptor beta chains follows, all from one sample in a study of post-analysis software for immune sequencing data. Each CDR3 protein is one row after TCRdb ran MiXCR on the PCR reads. Found here are 600,000 to 750,000 distinct CDR3 sequences, approximately 59% of them singletons; the top ten hold about 11%. Input material: blood. The source of these receptors is a girl aged 2 to 9 with multiple sclerosis. Each CDR3 is given with its conserved first and last residue. Fields, in order: CDR3 DNA, CDR3 protein, V gene, J gene, clone size, D gene. The D gene is left open where the match is weak. Only part of the rows carry a size: once, few, many, or a class if the clone is expanded.

DNA: TGTGCCACCAGCAGAGAGGCTAGCAATCAGCCCCAGCATTTT
CDR3: CATSREASNQPQHF
V: TRBV15
J: TRBJ1-5
size: once
D: NA

DNA: TGTGCCGGCAGTTTCCAGCGGGGTGGATATCAAGAGACCCAGTACTTC
CDR3: CAGSFQRGGYQETQYF
V: TRBV27
J: TRBJ2-5
size: NA
D: TRBD2

DNA: TGCAGTGCTAGCAACCTAGGGGGAGGAAATGGCTACACCTTC
CDR3: CSASNLGGGNGYTF
V: TRBV20-1
J: TRBJ1-2
size: NA
D: NA

DNA: TGTAGTGCTGAGCGGGAGGAAAGCTACGAGCAGTACTTC
CDR3: CSAEREESYEQYF
V: TRBV20-1
J: TRBJ2-7
size: few
D: TRBD2

DNA: TGTGCCAGCAGCCGAACCCAGGGGGCCTACGGGCAGTACTTC
CDR3: CASSRTQGAYGQYF
V: TRBV3-1
J: TRBJ2-7
size: few
D: TRBD1

DNA: TGTGCCAGCAGTGTCGCCCCGACAGGGCTTTCGAACAATGAGCAGTTCTTC
CDR3: CASSVAPTGLSNNEQFF
V: TRBV25-1
J: TRBJ2-1
size: few
D: TRBD1

DNA: TGCGCCAGCAGCCGTGGACTAGCATCAGATACGCAGTATTTT
CDR3: CASSRGLASDTQYF
V: TRBV5-1
J: TRBJ2-3
size: NA
D: TRBD2

DNA: TGCAGCGTTGAGTCGTTCGAGACCCAGTACTTC
CDR3: CSVESFETQYF
V: TRBV29-1
J: TRBJ2-5
size: NA
D: NA

DNA: TGTGCCAGCAGCTATCCTAGGACTAGCGGGACCTCCTACGAGCAGTACTTC
CDR3: CASSYPRTSGTSYEQYF
V: TRBV7-2
J: TRBJ2-7
size: few
D: TRBD2

DNA: TGTGCCAGCAAGGATGTAGGGCTGGGTGGCTACACCTTC
CDR3: CASKDVGLGGYTF
V: TRBV21-1
J: TRBJ1-2
size: NA
D: NA

DNA: TGCGCCAGCAGCTTGAAAGAAGCGGGAGGGGTGTTGGGCTACGAGCAGTACTTC
CDR3: CASSLKEAGGVLGYEQYF
V: TRBV5-1
J: TRBJ2-7
size: NA
D: TRBD2

DNA: TGTGCCAGCAGTCCATGGCAGGGCATGAACACCGGGGAGCTGTTTTTT
CDR3: CASSPWQGMNTGELFF
V: TRBV12-3/TRBV12-4
J: TRBJ2-2
size: once
D: NA

DNA: TGTGCCAGCACCCTTAGAGGGGACGGGCCCTACAATGAGCAGTTCTTC
CDR3: CASTLRGDGPYNEQFF
V: TRBV7-3
J: TRBJ2-1
size: NA
D: NA

DNA: TGCGCCAGCAGCTCCCAGTCTGATGAAAAACTGTTTTTT
CDR3: CASSSQSDEKLFF
V: TRBV5-1
J: TRBJ1-4
size: NA
D: NA

DNA: TGTGCCAGCAGGGGACCTAGCAATCAGCCCCAGCATTTT
CDR3: CASRGPSNQPQHF
V: TRBV6-6
J: TRBJ1-5
size: NA
D: NA

DNA: TGTGCCAGCAGTTCCCGGGGACGGAGCTCTGGAAACACCATATATTTT
CDR3: CASSSRGRSSGNTIYF
V: TRBV12-3/TRBV12-4
J: TRBJ1-3
size: NA
D: NA

DNA: TGTGCCAGCAGCAAAGCGCTAGGACAGGGGAATGACAATGAGCAGTTCTTC
CDR3: CASSKALGQGNDNEQFF
V: TRBV21-1
J: TRBJ2-1
size: NA
D: NA

DNA: TGCGCCAGCAGCTTGGTGCGGGATAGTAATGAGCAGTTCTTC
CDR3: CASSLVRDSNEQFF
V: TRBV5-1
J: TRBJ2-1
size: NA
D: NA

DNA: TGTGCCAGCAGCTCCTCCGGGGGAGGCGAGCAGTACTTC
CDR3: CASSSSGGGEQYF
V: TRBV7-6
J: TRBJ2-7
size: NA
D: NA

DNA: TGCGCCAGCAGCGGGGACATAGCTTACGAGCAGTACTTC
CDR3: CASSGDIAYEQYF
V: TRBV5-1
J: TRBJ2-7
size: few
D: NA

DNA: TGCGCCAGCAGCCTACAGGAGAACTATGGCTACACCTTC
CDR3: CASSLQENYGYTF
V: TRBV5-1
J: TRBJ1-2
size: few
D: NA

DNA: TGTGCCAGCAGTTTACCTGGACAGGGGCAGGATGAGCAGTTCTTC
CDR3: CASSLPGQGQDEQFF
V: TRBV12-3/TRBV12-4
J: TRBJ2-1
size: NA
D: TRBD1

DNA: TGCGCCAGCAGCTTGGTCCTAGCGGGAGAGGTTTCCTACAATGAGCAGTTCTTC
CDR3: CASSLVLAGEVSYNEQFF
V: TRBV5-1
J: TRBJ2-1
size: NA
D: TRBD2

DNA: TGTGCCAGCAGCGGCCAGGACGGCAATGAGCAGTTCTTC
CDR3: CASSGQDGNEQFF
V: TRBV9
J: TRBJ2-1
size: NA
D: NA

DNA: TGTGCCAGCAGCTTGGATATAGCCCTCGAGCAGTACTTC
CDR3: CASSLDIALEQYF
V: TRBV5-5
J: TRBJ2-7
size: NA
D: NA

DNA: TGTGCCAGCAGCCCGACTAGCGGGGATAGAGGGCCCCAGTACTTC
CDR3: CASSPTSGDRGPQYF
V: TRBV6-6
J: TRBJ2-5
size: NA
D: TRBD2

DNA: TGTGCCACCAGCAGAGATGTCGCAGCCCAAGAGACCCAGTACTTC
CDR3: CATSRDVAAQETQYF
V: TRBV15
J: TRBJ2-5
size: NA
D: NA

DNA: TGCGCCAGCAGCCCCGAGGTGCACCCTAGCACAGATACGCAGTATTTT
CDR3: CASSPEVHPSTDTQYF
V: TRBV4-1
J: TRBJ2-3
size: NA
D: NA

DNA: TGTGCCAGCAGTTTGCGGGGGAATCCCCCCTACAATGAGCAGTTCTTC
CDR3: CASSLRGNPPYNEQFF
V: TRBV27
J: TRBJ2-1
size: NA
D: TRBD2

DNA: TGTGCCAGCAGCTTATCCCAGGGGCAAAAACTGTTTTTT
CDR3: CASSLSQGQKLFF
V: TRBV7-9
J: TRBJ1-4
size: NA
D: NA

DNA: TGTGCCAGCAGTTGGGGGGTGGAACAGTACTTC
CDR3: CASSWGVEQYF
V: TRBV6-5
J: TRBJ2-5
size: few
D: NA

DNA: TGTGCCAGCAGCTTTTCCAGGGCCTACAATGAGCAGTTCTTC
CDR3: CASSFSRAYNEQFF
V: TRBV5-6
J: TRBJ2-1
size: NA
D: NA

DNA: TGCGCCAGCAGCTTTAGGGGACTGAACACTGAAGCTTTCTTT
CDR3: CASSFRGLNTEAFF
V: TRBV5-1
J: TRBJ1-1
size: NA
D: NA

DNA: TGCAGTGCTAGCCCCGGACATCTGACCTCCTATAATTCACCCCTCCACTTT
CDR3: CSASPGHLTSYNSPLHF
V: TRBV20-1
J: TRBJ1-6
size: NA
D: NA

DNA: TGTGCCAGCAGTGTTCGGGAGGCAGGTGAAAATCGTACCGGGGAGCTGTTTTTT
CDR3: CASSVREAGENRTGELFF
V: TRBV12-3/TRBV12-4
J: TRBJ2-2
size: NA
D: TRBD2

DNA: TGCGCCAGCAGCTTGGGACGGTCTAGGAGCTCCTACGAGCAGTACTTC
CDR3: CASSLGRSRSSYEQYF
V: TRBV5-1
J: TRBJ2-7
size: few
D: NA

DNA: TGTGCCAGCAGTCCCATCAAAATGAGCTCCTACAATGAGCGGTTCTTC
CDR3: CASSPIKMSSYNERFF
V: TRBV7-8
J: TRBJ2-1
size: NA
D: NA

DNA: TGTGCCAGCAGCGTAGCCGGCTCCTGGCGAGAGACCCAGTACTTC
CDR3: CASSVAGSWRETQYF
V: TRBV9
J: TRBJ2-5
size: NA
D: NA

DNA: TGCGCCAGCAGTGTAGGGGAGGCCCCAGATACGCAGTATTTT
CDR3: CASSVGEAPDTQYF
V: TRBV10-1
J: TRBJ2-3
size: NA
D: NA

DNA: TGTGCCAGCAGCTTACGGACTAGCACAGATACGCAGTATTTT
CDR3: CASSLRTSTDTQYF
V: TRBV5-1
J: TRBJ2-3
size: many
D: NA

DNA: TGTGCTAGTGGTTTGGCTAAAAAAGGTAGGCAGGCGCCCTACGAGCAGTACTTC
CDR3: CASGLAKKGRQAPYEQYF
V: TRBV12-5
J: TRBJ2-7
size: NA
D: NA

DNA: TGTGCCAGCTCACCGGACTTCTCTGGGGCCAACGTCCTGACTTTC
CDR3: CASSPDFSGANVLTF
V: TRBV18
J: TRBJ2-6
size: few
D: NA

DNA: TGTGCCAGCAGTGACTCTAGCGGGGGTGGATCAGATGCGCAGTATTTT
CDR3: CASSDSSGGGSDAQYF
V: TRBV6-4
J: TRBJ2-3
size: NA
D: TRBD2

DNA: TGTGCCAGCAGCCAAGGTGTGAGACTAGCGGGGGGTCCGAACACCGGGGAGCTGTTTTTT
CDR3: CASSQGVRLAGGPNTGELFF
V: TRBV3-1
J: TRBJ2-2
size: NA
D: TRBD2

DNA: TGTGCCAGCAGGACAGGGATTAGCTCCTACAATGAGCAGTTCTTC
CDR3: CASRTGISSYNEQFF
V: TRBV6-5
J: TRBJ2-1
size: NA
D: TRBD1

DNA: TGTGCCATCAGTGTGGGGGACTCTCAGCCCCAGCATTTT
CDR3: CAISVGDSQPQHF
V: TRBV10-3
J: TRBJ1-5
size: NA
D: NA

DNA: TGTGCCACCAGTGATCCGGGACTAGCGAACAATGAGCAGTTCTTC
CDR3: CATSDPGLANNEQFF
V: TRBV24-1
J: TRBJ2-1
size: NA
D: TRBD2

DNA: TGTGCCAGCAGTTTCATTCTTAGGGTAGGGCGTCAGCCCCAGCATTTT
CDR3: CASSFILRVGRQPQHF
V: TRBV12-3/TRBV12-4
J: TRBJ1-5
size: NA
D: NA

DNA: TGCAGTGCTAGAGATCCTAGCGGGAGTCTTGATACGCAGTATTTT
CDR3: CSARDPSGSLDTQYF
V: TRBV20-1
J: TRBJ2-3
size: NA
D: TRBD2

DNA: TGTGCCAGCACCAGAGCGGGGGGCCGGAACATTCAGTACTTC
CDR3: CASTRAGGRNIQYF
V: TRBV5-6
J: TRBJ2-4
size: NA
D: TRBD2

DNA: TGCAGTGCTAGTTTGGGCAGGTCCTACGAGCAGTACTTC
CDR3: CSASLGRSYEQYF
V: TRBV20-1
J: TRBJ2-7
size: few
D: NA

DNA: TGTGCCAGCAGCCCGAAGGGGTTCAAAAACATTCAGTACTTC
CDR3: CASSPKGFKNIQYF
V: TRBV12-3/TRBV12-4
J: TRBJ2-4
size: NA
D: NA

DNA: TGTGCCAGCAGCGTAGGCGACTCTGGGGCCAACGTCCTGACTTTC
CDR3: CASSVGDSGANVLTF
V: TRBV9
J: TRBJ2-6
size: few
D: NA

DNA: TGTGCCAGCAGTGCTGGGGGGCCCAGGACTCCGGAAAACTACTACAATGAGCAGTTCTTC
CDR3: CASSAGGPRTPENYYNEQFF
V: TRBV7-9
J: TRBJ2-1
size: NA
D: NA

DNA: TGTGCCAGCTCACCGCTAGCGGACACAGATACGCAGTATTTT
CDR3: CASSPLADTDTQYF
V: TRBV18
J: TRBJ2-3
size: NA
D: TRBD2

DNA: TGCAGTGCTAGCCCCCCACAGCTGAACACTGAAGCTTTCTTT
CDR3: CSASPPQLNTEAFF
V: TRBV20-1
J: TRBJ1-1
size: NA
D: NA

DNA: TGTGCCAGCAGCTGGGAGGGGAATAGCTATGGCTACACCTTC
CDR3: CASSWEGNSYGYTF
V: TRBV5-5
J: TRBJ1-2
size: NA
D: NA

DNA: TGCGCCAGCAGCTTGGACAGCTACAATGAGCAGTTCTTC
CDR3: CASSLDSYNEQFF
V: TRBV5-1
J: TRBJ2-1
size: many
D: NA

DNA: TGTGCCAGCAGTTCGGAGGGGGTCAAAGAGACCCAGTACTTC
CDR3: CASSSEGVKETQYF
V: TRBV12-3/TRBV12-4
J: TRBJ2-5
size: NA
D: NA

DNA: TGTGCCAGCAGTTACGGTCTCGGGGTTCCCACAGATGCGCAGTATTTT
CDR3: CASSYGLGVPTDAQYF
V: TRBV12-3/TRBV12-4
J: TRBJ2-3
size: NA
D: NA